These 14 T cell receptor beta chains originate from one sample sequenced in a study of T cell repertoires in cytomegalovirus infection. One entry per CDR3 protein, called by TCRdb with MiXCR from the reads. The table has 150,000 to 200,000 distinct CDR3 sequences, about 15% seen once; the top ten hold about 19%. The sequencing sample was made of CD8+ T cells from PBMCs. These TCRs come from a human donor in good health (CMV status not recorded). Some clones in this sample may be carry-over from other donors' samples.

The gene calls are TRBV6-1 and TRBJ1-5; D gene ambiguous. CDR3 length: 14 amino acids. In germline, CDR1 is MNHNS, CDR2 SASEGT. Trimming cost V 2 bases and J 4 bases, with 9 bases left between them. CDR3 nucleotides: TGTGCCAGCAGTGAAAAGTTCCGGAATCAGCCCCAGCATTTT. It codes for CASSEKFRNQPQHF.

CDR3 nucleotide sequence: TGTGCCAGCAGCCCTGGTGCAGGGTCCTACGAGCAGTACTTC. As protein: CASSPGAGSYEQYF. The chain has TRBV7-9 and TRBJ2-7, with D possibly being TRBD1 (5 bases). This CDR3 has 14 amino acids. Germline lookup yields CDR1 SEHNR and CDR2 FQNEAQ (reference sequence). The ends were cut back, 5 bases at V and 1 base at J, with 12 bases in the middle.

The rearrangement uses TRBV12-5 and TRBJ2-1, with 9 bases that match TRBD2. The V and J ends lost 6 bases and 8 bases, in that order; junction bases with no gene match: 5. This CDR3 contains 13 residues. Per germline, CDR1 LGHNT and CDR2 FRNRAP. CDR3 sequence reads: CASGPGLADEQFF. CDR3 sequence (DNA): TGTGCTAGTGGCCCGGGACTAGCCGATGAGCAGTTCTTC.

This clonotype turned up a few times. The chain couples TRBV6-1 to TRBJ1-5, with D perhaps matching TRBD1 (5 bases). The ends were cut back, 1 base at V and 2 bases at J, with 12 bases in the middle. CDR3 length equals 16 residues. Germline assignment: CDR1 MNHNS and CDR2 SASEGT. CDR3 nucleotide sequence: TGTGCCAGCAGTGAAGTGGTAGGGGAGGGCAATCAGCCCCAGCATTTT. Translating it yields CASSEVVGEGNQPQHF.

The CDR3 bases are TGTGCCAGCAGCGCCCAGCCTGAGGGAACACCCTACGAGCAGTACTTC. Amino acid sequence: CASSAQPEGTPYEQYF. The rearrangement links TRBV7-6 to TRBJ2-7; D may be TRBD2 (5 bases). In germline, CDR1 is SGHVS, CDR2 FNYEAQ. V was shortened by 5 bases and J by 2 bases, with 19 bases between the two germline ends. The CDR3 loop spans 16 amino acids. The variable domain in full, completed from reference TRBV7-6 and TRBJ2-7, reads GAGVSQSPRYKVTKRGQDVALRCDPISGHVSLYWYRQALGQGPEFLTYFNYEAQQDKSGLPNDRFSAERPEGSISTLTIQRTEQRDSAMYRCASSAQPEGTPYEQYFGPGTRLTVT.

V is TRBV28 and J is TRBJ2-3; 7 bases agree with TRBD1. V lost 5 bases to trimming and J lost 4 bases; unmatched junction nucleotides: 3. CDR3 length: 13 amino acids. The germline V gene encodes CDR1 MDHEN and CDR2 SYDVKM. DNA of the CDR3: TGTGCCAGCAGTCGACAGGGAGCAGATACGCAGTATTTT. Amino acids: CASSRQGADTQYF.

This clonotype has just a few counts. This chain connects TRBV6-4 to TRBJ2-5; tentative D call: TRBD2 (6 bases). The CDR3 spans 15 residues. Germline V lookup: CDR1 MRHNA, CDR2 SNTAGT. V was cut by 3 bases and J by 2 bases, with 13 bases left in between. This CDR3 is CASSEVAGSQETQYF. In DNA form, the CDR3 reads TGTGCCAGCAGTGAAGTGGCGGGGAGTCAAGAGACCCAGTACTTC.

This clonotype has a handful of counts. This chain joins TRBV20-1 and TRBJ2-7; D may be TRBD1 (6 bases). V was shortened by 3 bases and J by 3 bases, with 18 bases between the two germline ends. Germline CDR1 is DFQATT and CDR2 is SNEGSKA (reference sequence). This CDR3 has 15 amino acids. The CDR3 DNA follows: TGCAGTGCTAGGGGCAGACAGGCCCCCGACTACGAGCAGTACTTC. Translated: CSARGRQAPDYEQYF.

This clonotype is labeled medium-sized (0.01 to 0.1%). This chain uses TRBV7-8 with TRBJ2-2, with unresolved D. V lost 0 bases and J 7 bases, leaving 9 bases between the germline ends. Germline V CDR1 and CDR2: SGHVS, FQNEAQ. This CDR3 is 14 amino acids long. CDR3 amino acids: CASSLASWNGELFF. For the CDR3, the DNA is TGTGCCAGCAGCTTAGCTAGCTGGAACGGGGAGCTGTTTTTT.

This clonotype has only a few counts. This chain uses TRBV28 with TRBJ2-6, with D possibly being TRBD1 (5 bases). Trimming cost V 3 bases and J 0 bases, with 15 bases left between them. The CDR3 loop spans 18 amino acids. Germline lookup yields CDR1 MDHEN and CDR2 SYDVKM. This CDR3 is CASSFFGAADSGANVLTF. The CDR3 DNA reads TGTGCCAGCAGTTTTTTTGGGGCTGCCGACTCTGGGGCCAACGTCCTGACTTTC.

This chain uses TRBV9 with TRBJ1-2; D not certain. Trimming left V 0 bases short and J 8 bases short, with 20 bases between. Germline CDR1 and CDR2: SGDLS and YYNGEE. The CDR3 has 16 residues. The CDR3 DNA is TGTGCCAGCAGCGTAGCCACTATCTCACCAGAGGAGGGCTACACCTTC. This sequence encodes CASSVATISPEEGYTF.

This clonotype has more than one count but fewer than ten. The chain combines TRBV7-6 with TRBJ2-7, with a possible D match to TRBD2 (5 bases). Germline lookup yields CDR1 SGHVS and CDR2 FNYEAQ. The V gene lost 3 bases and the J gene lost 3 bases, with 12 bases spanning the gap. The CDR3 runs 14 residues. In DNA form, the CDR3 reads TGTGCCAGCAGCTTGGGAGAGGCGAACTACGAGCAGTACTTC. The encoded protein is CASSLGEANYEQYF.

This chain uses TRBV6-2 or TRBV6-3 with TRBJ2-1; the match to TRBD2 covers 7 bases. Trimming at V came to 6 bases and at J to 5 bases, leaving 13 bases not matched to a gene. The germline gives CDR1 MNHEY, CDR2 SVGEGT. The CDR3 loop spans 16 amino acids. CDR3 amino acids: CASRVKASGPHNEQFF. CDR3 coding DNA: TGTGCCAGCAGGGTAAAGGCTAGCGGACCCCACAATGAGCAGTTCTTC.

This clonotype appeared a few times. The V gene is TRBV11-2, the J gene TRBJ2-3; D is unclear. The germline V gene has CDR1 SGHAT and CDR2 FQNNGV. Trimming left V 0 bases short and J 3 bases short, with 7 bases between. The CDR3 sequence is 14 residues long. The CDR3 region is CASSLDHGTDTQYF. The CDR3 DNA is TGTGCCAGCAGCTTAGATCACGGGACAGATACGCAGTATTTT. Full variable domain (remainder filled in from reference TRBV11-2 and TRBJ2-3): EAGVAQSPRYKIIEKRQSVAFWCNPISGHATLYWYQQILGQGPKLLIQFQNNGVVDDSQLPKDRFSAERLKGVDSTLKIQPAKLEDSAVYLCASSLDHGTDTQYFGPGTRLTVL.